The 6 T cell receptor beta chains given below trace back to one sample, sequenced in a study of OX40 agonist ivuxolimab in advanced cancers. TCRdb keeps only in-frame clones here, not all; method: immunoSEQ multiplex PCR. The sample has 71,000 or so clones, approximately 89% seen once. Sequencing was performed on CD4+ or CD8+ T cells sorted from blood, taken in a trial of the OX40 agonist ivuxolimab. Receptor source: an adult with an advanced solid tumor such as melanoma, head and neck, liver or kidney cancer.

This sequence joins TRBV27 and TRBJ2-3; 9 bases agree with TRBD2. The CDR3 totals 16 residues. The germline gives CDR1 MNHEY, CDR2 SMNVEV (reference sequence). V lost 3 bases and J lost 2; bases outside the gene matches: 6. The CDR3 protein is CASSFGSGGYTDTQYF. The CDR3 coding sequence is TGTGCCAGCAGTTTCGGTAGCGGGGGATACACAGATACGCAGTATTTT.

The chain is built from TRBV6-6 and TRBJ1-1; D unclear. The V end lost 6 bases, the J end lost 0 bases, and 5 bases lay between the germline ends. The CDR3 contains 12 residues. Germline V lookup: CDR1 MNHNY, CDR2 SVGAGI (reference sequence). CDR3 amino acids: CASRRLNTEAFF. Here the CDR3 DNA reads TGTGCCAGCAGACGATTGAACACTGAAGCTTTCTTT.

CDR3 sequence (DNA): TGTGCCAGCAGCTTAGAGCCGAGGCGGAGTGAGCAGTTCTTC. Translated, it gives CASSLEPRRSEQFF. This chain links TRBV11-3 with TRBJ2-1, with D hard to call. Trimming took 0 bases from V and 9 from J, leaving 12 bases between them. In germline, CDR1 is SGHNT, CDR2 YENEEA. The CDR3 contains 14 residues.

This chain joins TRBV27 and TRBJ2-7, with 10 positions matching TRBD1. Germline V CDR1 and CDR2: MNHEY, SMNVEV (reference sequence). The CDR3 is 14 amino acids. V gave up 5 bases and J gave up 4 bases; unmatched junction bases: 5. This CDR3 reads CASSARDRGYEQYF. The CDR3 DNA reads as TGTGCCAGCAGTGCCCGGGACAGGGGATACGAGCAGTACTTC.

The chain links TRBV9 to TRBJ1-1; TRBD1 agrees at 7 bases. This CDR3 is built from 16 residues. Germline V gene sequence: CDR1 SGDLS, CDR2 YYNGEE. V shed 1 base and J 4 bases; nucleotides not matched to a gene: 10. This CDR3 is CASSVQPSAGGTEAFF. Here the CDR3 DNA reads TGTGCCAGCAGCGTACAACCTTCGGCAGGGGGCACTGAAGCTTTCTTT.

With regard to this clone: One end of the junction does not line up with germline, which may come from a read error. This chain links TRBV5-3 with TRBJ2-7; D gene uncertain. TRBV5-3 is sorted into the ORF group, with uncertain function. There are 11 residues in the CDR3. CDR3 in amino acids: CASSSRYEQYF. In DNA form, the CDR3 reads TGTGCCAGCAGCTCTCGATACGAGCAGTACTTC.